This TCR beta chain was profiled in a study of blood T cells in healthy people across ages. The germline V gene encodes CDR1 MGHDK and CDR2 SYGVNS. V trimming: 3 bases; J trimming: 5 bases; junction bases outside the gene matches: 12. This CDR3 comprises 17 residues. Study-wide findings and caveats: The CMV status of each donor remained undetermined, and this could have confounded shifts in expanded clonotypes. The study regarded diversity estimates from one million T cells as underestimates. TCR beta diversity, measured per million T cells, fell in a roughly linear way with age.

The authors ran a second PCR of roughly 6 to 12 cycles using a sample-barcoded 5' primer and a J-beta primer mix. A single record per CDR3 protein comes from TCRdb applying MiXCR to the 5' RACE reads. The sample contains about 970,000 distinct CDR3 sequences, approximately 50% of which appear only once. This clonotype was detected a few times. Its matching antigen is unknown. The rearrangement joins TRBV25-1 to TRBJ2-3; 9 bases agree with TRBD2. Material: blood. The receptor's source is a woman aged 55-70 years in good health. The chain's CDR3 is CASSDPDGLAGIDTQYF. The DNA for the CDR3 is TGTGCCAGCAGTGACCCCGACGGGCTAGCGGGGATAGATACGCAGTATTTT. Together with reference TRBV25-1 and TRBJ2-3, the CDR3 gives the full variable domain: EADIYQTPRYLVIGTGKKITLECSQTMGHDKMYWYQQDPGMELHLIHYSYGVNSTEKGDLSSESTVSRIRTEHFPLTLESARPSHTSQYLCASSDPDGLAGIDTQYFGPGTRLTVL.